This T cell receptor beta chain was identified during a study of CD8 T cells in Susac syndrome. Study at large: Intravenous immunoglobulin alone or corticosteroids were being given to patients with Susac syndrome at blood draw, unless they were therapy-naive. Study outcomes and limitations: Within total CD8+ repertoires, approximately 15 Susac-specific public clones were found, and within CD8+ TEMRA repertoires, five.

This CDR3 is 15 amino acids long. Germline V gene data show CDR1 as LGHNA and CDR2 as YSLEER. The J segment lost 5 bases and the V segment lost 5 bases, leaving 11 bases of the junction unmatched. TEMRA cells underwent FACS enrichment and CD8+ and CD4+ T cells underwent negative isolation. An input of roughly 0.5 to 1 ug of RNA was subjected to reverse transcription using random hexamers. TCRdb re-called the immunoSEQ multiplex PCR reads with MiXCR, one entry per CDR3 protein. The repertoire has over 70,000 distinct CDR3 sequences, about 95% of them found once; the top ten carry 0.62%. A word on this clonotype: Its antigen is not known.

The TCR sequence derives from a human donor with Susac syndrome. This chain uses TRBV4-3 with TRBJ2-5, with 7 bases that match TRBD2. The sample consisted of CD8+ T cells from PBMCs. The CDR3 sequence is CASSFTLEAGETQYF. CDR3 in DNA: TGCGCCAGCAGCTTCACTCTCGAAGCGGGGGAGACCCAGTACTTC.